One sample yielded the 9 T cell receptor beta chains listed below, sequenced in a study of cytomegalovirus exposure and HLA in healthy donors. Amplification used 60 Vbeta primers and 13 Jbeta primers. Here immunoSEQ multiplex PCR was the method, and the copy in TCRdb shows in-frame clones only, minus some. The table shows 100,000 to 150,000 clones, with around 78% occurring only once. Source material: PBMCs. These receptors came from a woman aged 18 to 35 in good health and CMV-seronegative.

V is TRBV6-1 and J is TRBJ2-2; 9 positions match TRBD1. CDR3 size: 14 residues. J was trimmed by 3 bases and V by 9 bases; bases with no gene match: 5. Germline CDR1 reads MNHNS; CDR2 reads SASEGT. The CDR3 loop is CASNTGGYTGELFF. The DNA for the CDR3 is TGTGCCAGTAACACAGGGGGCTACACCGGGGAGCTGTTTTTT.

This sequence joins TRBV30 and TRBJ2-5; D unresolved. Trimming left V 6 bases short and J 1 base short, with 15 bases between. This CDR3 has 14 residues. Germline lookup yields CDR1 GTSNPN and CDR2 SVGIG (reference sequence). The CDR3 DNA is TGTGCCTGTGAAAGTACTTCTAGCCAAGAGACCCAGTACTTC. Protein: CACESTSSQETQYF.

The chain employs TRBV5-1 and TRBJ2-7; no definite D call. CDR3 length: 12 amino acids. CDR1 and CDR2 from the germline V gene are SGHRS and YFSETQ. Trimming took off 1 base at V and 6 bases at J, with 8 bases between the two ends. CDR3 protein: CASSLSSLEQYF. The DNA for the CDR3 is TGCGCCAGCAGCTTGAGTTCACTCGAGCAGTACTTC.

This clone was observed once. The chain combines TRBV5-1 with TRBJ2-5; D is possibly TRBD1 (5 bases). The ends were cut back, 7 bases at V and 2 bases at J, with 21 bases in the middle. The CDR3 is 16 amino acids. CDR1 and CDR2 (germline): SGHRS, YFSETQ. The CDR3 DNA reads as TGCGCCAGCCTGCCCGATCTCAGGGCCCGTCAAGAGACCCAGTACTTC. It is translated as CASLPDLRARQETQYF.

J is TRBJ2-7 and V is TRBV15, with 7 bases that match TRBD1. Unmatched junction bases numbered 7, after V lost 0 bases and J lost 2 bases. The CDR3 extends over 16 amino acids. The V gene's germline CDR1 is LNHNV and CDR2 YYDKDF (reference sequence). CDR3 DNA: TGTGCCACCAGCAGAGATCCCGGGACAGCGACCTACGAGCAGTACTTC. It is translated as CATSRDPGTATYEQYF.

The chain recombines TRBV29-1 with TRBJ2-1; 11 nucleotides match TRBD1. After removal of 6 bases from V and 16 bases from J, the junction contained 26 bases not matched to a gene. Germline V CDR1 and CDR2: SQVTM, ANQGSEA. The CDR3 extends over 17 amino acids. In DNA form, the CDR3 reads TGCAGCGTAATGGACAGGGGGCCAGCCATCGAACACGGCTACCTCTTCTTC. Translated: CSVMDRGPAIEHGYLFF.

CDR3 amino acids: CASSLDPGGAYEQYF. DNA for the CDR3: TGCGCCAGCAGCTTGGATCCAGGGGGAGCCTACGAGCAGTACTTC. This sequence joins TRBV5-1 and TRBJ2-7; 7 nucleotides line up with TRBD1. CDR1 and CDR2 (germline): SGHRS, YFSETQ. With 0 bases clipped from V and 2 bases from J, the junction kept 5 bases outside the gene matches. The CDR3 covers 15 residues.

The chain combines TRBV2 with TRBJ1-2; the D gene is possibly TRBD1 (6 bases). Germline V lookup: CDR1 SNHLY, CDR2 FYNNEI. The CDR3 extends over 17 amino acids. Trimming removed 1 base at V and 8 bases at J, with 23 bases between. The CDR3: CASSEGGTRTLLGGYTF. CDR3 DNA: TGTGCCAGCAGTGAAGGAGGGACAAGGACCCTCCTTGGCGGCTACACCTTC.

This clone was found a few times. This sample includes further DNA sequences coding for the same CDR3. The rearrangement uses TRBV5-1 and TRBJ2-2, with 7 bases identical to TRBD2. The J segment lost 2 bases and the V segment lost 1 base, leaving 5 bases of the junction unmatched. Germline lookup yields CDR1 SGHRS and CDR2 YFSETQ. CDR3 length equals 16 residues. The CDR3 DNA reads as TGCGCCAGCAGCTTGCCAGGAGCGGGAAACACCGGGGAGCTGTTTTTT. It specifies CASSLPGAGNTGELFF.